Listed below are T cell receptor beta chains from one sample, sequenced in a study of CD8 T cells in Susac syndrome. TCRdb independently ran MiXCR on the immunoSEQ multiplex PCR reads; one entry per CDR3 protein. This repertoire shows more than 200,000 distinct CDR3 sequences, around 93% found once; its top ten account for roughly 0.07%. Source material: CD4+ T cells from PBMCs. These receptors were obtained from a human donor with multiple sclerosis. Both conserved end residues are part of each CDR3. The D gene is left open where the match is weak. Clone size is stated in some rows and not others, as once, few, many or a class when expanded.

TRBD1	TRBJ1-5	-	TRBV28	CASSQPDRDRYSNQPQHF	TGTGCCAGCAGTCAACCGGACCGGGACAGATATAGCAATCAGCCCCAGCATTTT
-	TRBJ2-5	-	TRBV9	CASSVAQAGRETQYF	TGTGCCAGCAGCGTAGCTCAGGCGGGACGGGAGACCCAGTACTTC
-	TRBJ2-2	-	TRBV9	CASTDLAVGGELFF	TGTGCCAGCACCGATCTAGCAGTGGGCGGGGAGCTGTTTTTT
-	TRBJ2-3	-	TRBV20-1	CSASVTGTDTQYF	TGCAGTGCTAGTGTCACTGGCACAGATACGCAGTATTTT
TRBD1	TRBJ1-1	-	TRBV5-1	CASSLWDSDTEAFF	TGCGCCAGCAGCTTGTGGGACAGCGACACTGAAGCTTTCTTT
-	TRBJ2-7	-	TRBV19	CASSMDRREQYF	TGTGCCAGTAGTATGGACAGACGCGAGCAGTACTTC
-	TRBJ2-6	-	TRBV19	CASRTEKSGANVLTF	TGTGCCAGTCGGACGGAGAAGTCAGGGGCCAACGTCCTGACTTTC
-	TRBJ1-1	-	TRBV5-1	CASGRAPNTEAFF	TGCGCCAGCGGCAGGGCACCGAACACTGAAGCTTTCTTT
TRBD1	TRBJ1-6	-	TRBV14	CASSPTGERHSPLHF	TGTGCCAGCAGCCCGACAGGGGAAAGGCATTCACCCCTCCACTTT
-	TRBJ1-3	-	TRBV20-1	CSARDRVSGNTTYF	TGCAGTGCTAGAGACAGGGTCTCTGGAAACACCACATATTTT
-	TRBJ1-1	-	TRBV29-1	CSANVMNTEAFF	TGCAGCGCCAACGTCATGAACACTGAAGCTTTCTTT
-	TRBJ1-2	-	TRBV5-4	CASSFSRFYGYTF	TGTGCCAGCAGCTTCTCCCGCTTCTATGGCTACACCTTC
-	TRBJ1-4	-	TRBV7-9	CASSLDTNEKLFF	TGTGCCAGCAGCCTGGACACAAATGAAAAACTGTTTTTT
-	TRBJ1-4	once	TRBV6-1	CASSPVGQAGEKLFF	TGTGCCAGCAGCCCCGTGGGGCAGGCGGGTGAAAAACTGTTTTTT
-	TRBJ1-3	-	TRBV12-3/TRBV12-4	CASSLVMASVDNTIYF	TGTGCCAGCAGTTTGGTCATGGCTTCAGTCGACAACACCATATATTTT
-	TRBJ2-3	-	TRBV5-1	CASSWPPEDTQYF	TGCGCCAGCAGCTGGCCACCTGAAGATACGCAGTATTTT
TRBD1	TRBJ2-7	-	TRBV7-2	CASSSRGRGLYEQYF	TGTGCCAGCAGCTCCAGGGGCAGGGGGCTTTACGAGCAGTACTTC
-	TRBJ1-2	once	TRBV9	CASSPTPGPLNYGYTF	TGTGCCAGCAGCCCGACCCCGGGACCGCTTAACTATGGCTACACCTTC
-	TRBJ2-5	-	TRBV29-1	CSVRWWQGGQETQYF	TGCAGCGTGAGATGGTGGCAGGGTGGGCAAGAGACCCAGTACTTC
-	TRBJ2-2	-	TRBV20-1	CSARDSAGTYINTGELFF	TGCAGTGCTAGAGACTCGGCTGGGACGTACATAAACACCGGGGAGCTGTTTTTT